Presented here are 32 T cell receptor beta chains from one specimen sequenced in a study of early T cells in non-severe SARS-CoV-2 infection (dated by TCRdb to about 2021). The library came from 5' RACE. The run used a NextSeq 500. TCRdb reran the public reads through fastp at Q25 and MiXCR, keeping productive beta chains. Rows are unified per CDR3 protein, each entry keeping the most common DNA and genes. Present in this sample are tens of thousands of distinct CDR3 sequences, about 6.1% of which were seen just once. Approximately 5.2% of the sample goes to the ten largest clones. The sample consisted of whole blood. These receptors were taken from an adult who was a healthcare worker with PCR-confirmed SARS-CoV-2 infection or an uninfected control (not recorded which).

This clonotype was recorded many times. The chain has TRBV13 and TRBJ1-2; maybe TRBD1 (6 bases). V was cut by 2 bases and J by 5 bases, with 12 bases left in between. CDR3 length equals 14 residues. Per germline, CDR1 PRHDT and CDR2 FYEKMQ (reference sequence). The CDR3 spells CASSLFGQPYGYTF. Here the CDR3 DNA reads TGTGCCAGCAGCTTATTTGGACAGCCATATGGCTACACCTTC. Full variable domain (rest looked up from reference TRBV13 and TRBJ1-2): AAGVIQSPRHLIKEKRETATLKCYPIPRHDTVYWYQQGPGQDPQFLISFYEKMQSDKGSIPDRFSAQQFSDYHSELNMSSLELGDSALYFCASSLFGQPYGYTFGSGTRLTVV.

This chain joins TRBV25-1 and TRBJ2-1; no clear D. Trimming left V 5 bases short and J 0 bases short, with 14 bases between. Germline assignment: CDR1 MGHDK and CDR2 SYGVNS. The CDR3 is 16 residues long. The CDR3 here is CASSRRSVSSYNEQFF. As DNA, the CDR3 is TGTGCCAGCAGTCGGAGAAGTGTAAGCTCCTACAATGAGCAGTTCTTC. Together with reference TRBV25-1 and TRBJ2-1, the CDR3 gives the full variable domain: EADIYQTPRYLVIGTGKKITLECSQTMGHDKMYWYQQDPGMELHLIHYSYGVNSTEKGDLSSESTVSRIRTEHFPLTLESARPSHTSQYLCASSRRSVSSYNEQFFGPGTRLTVL.

This clonotype has a count of ten or more. The gene calls are TRBV20-1 and TRBJ2-3; the match to TRBD2 covers 16 bases. This CDR3 is built from 16 residues. V dropped 6 bases and J dropped 4; count of bases not matched to a gene: 7. Germline CDR1 reads DFQATT; CDR2 reads SNEGSKA (reference sequence). CDR3: CSATGTSGREADTQYF. The CDR3 nucleotides are TGCAGTGCAACCGGGACTAGCGGGAGGGAGGCAGATACGCAGTATTTT.

There are many counts of this clonotype. This sequence joins TRBV7-9 and TRBJ1-1; D is perhaps TRBD1 (5 bases). Trimming stripped 4 bases from V and 3 bases from J, with 9 bases between. The germline CDR1 and CDR2 sequences are SEHNR and FQNEAQ (reference sequence). The CDR3 totals 13 residues. The CDR3, as DNA: TGTGCCAGCAGCTCCCAACAGGACACTGAAGCTTTCTTT. Its protein is CASSSQQDTEAFF.

At least ten counts were recorded for this clonotype. The V gene is TRBV11-3, the J gene TRBJ2-2; possibly TRBD1 or TRBD2 for D (7 bases each). Germline-derived CDR1 and CDR2 are SGHNT and YENEEA. The CDR3 covers 15 residues. V lost 4 bases to trimming and J lost 5 bases, with 14 bases between them. As DNA, the CDR3 is TGTGCCAGCAGCTCAACAGGGGAGGGGACCGGGGAGCTGTTTTTT. Amino acids: CASSSTGEGTGELFF.

The rearrangement joins TRBV3-1 to TRBJ2-3, with 8 bases identical to TRBD2. The CDR3 covers 15 residues. V lost 2 bases and J lost 3; bases outside the gene matches: 4. Looked up from germline, CDR1 is LGHDT and CDR2 is YNNKEL (reference sequence). CDR3 amino acids: CASSQNAGGTDTQYF. The CDR3 nucleotides are TGTGCCAGCAGCCAAAATGCGGGAGGAACAGATACGCAGTATTTT.

Ten or more counts support this clonotype. The V call is TRBV27, the J call TRBJ1-2; 11 nucleotides line up with TRBD1. V lost 7 bases, J lost 6 bases, and 13 bases stayed unmatched. Germline V gene sequence: CDR1 MNHEY, CDR2 SMNVEV (reference sequence). CDR3 size: 16 residues. CDR3 in amino acids: CASTSPGQGALDGYTF. The CDR3 DNA follows: TGTGCCAGCACGAGTCCCGGACAGGGGGCGTTGGATGGCTACACCTTC.

This clonotype was observed many times. The chain recombines TRBV11-1 with TRBJ2-7; D ambiguous. This CDR3 spans 14 amino acids. The V gene lost 2 bases and the J gene lost 1 base, with 9 bases spanning the gap. Per germline, CDR1 SGHAT and CDR2 FQDESV (reference sequence). CDR3 bases: TGTGCCAGCAGCTTAAGGGAAACTTCCTACGAGCAGTACTTC. Amino acid sequence: CASSLRETSYEQYF.

The table lists this clonotype with many counts. This chain connects TRBV11-2 to TRBJ2-5; 8 nucleotides match TRBD2. V trimming: 3 bases; J trimming: 5 bases; junction bases outside the gene matches: 11. CDR1 is SGHAT and CDR2 is FQNNGV in the germline V gene. This CDR3 region has 16 residues. CDR3 DNA sequence: TGTGCCAGCAGCTTTTATTCCCTGGGACTAGTCGAGACCCAGTACTTC. This codes for CASSFYSLGLVETQYF.

By sample share, this clonotype is medium-sized. The chain has TRBV20-1 and TRBJ2-7; TRBD1 matches at 7 bases. The germline V gene encodes CDR1 DFQATT and CDR2 SNEGSKA (reference sequence). CDR3 length equals 12 residues. The J segment lost 6 bases and the V segment lost 5 bases, leaving 7 bases of the junction unmatched. CDR3 DNA sequence: TGCAGTGCTTGGGACAGCTATCGCGAGCAGTACTTC. The encoded protein is CSAWDSYREQYF.

This clonotype was observed a handful of times. The chain is built from TRBV7-6 and TRBJ2-1; 7 bases match TRBD2. V lost 0 bases to trimming and J lost 9 bases; unmatched junction nucleotides: 5. Germline V gene lookup returns CDR1 SGHVS and CDR2 FNYEAQ. This CDR3 spans 14 amino acids. The CDR3 region has the DNA TGTGCCAGCAGCTTAGCCCCGACTAGCCCTGAGCAGTTCTTC. Translation: CASSLAPTSPEQFF.

This clonotype was seen at least ten times. The chain recombines TRBV4-2 with TRBJ1-1; 10 positions agree with TRBD1. The CDR3 sequence is 15 residues long. Germline V lookup: CDR1 LGHNA, CDR2 YNFKEQ. Germline trimming cut 4 bases from V and 1 base from J; bases unmatched to any gene: 3. As DNA, the CDR3 is TGTGCCAGCAGCCCATGGACAGGGGGGAACACTGAAGCTTTCTTT. It is translated as CASSPWTGGNTEAFF.

The sample holds many counts of this clonotype. The V gene is TRBV29-1, the J gene TRBJ2-5; perhaps TRBD1 as D (6 bases). The CDR3 extends over 12 amino acids. Trimming left V 6 bases short and J 0 bases short, with 8 bases between. Germline CDR1 SQVTM, CDR2 ANQGSEA. The CDR3 DNA follows: TGCAGCGTCCAGGGGAACCAAGAGACCCAGTACTTC. This encodes CSVQGNQETQYF.

This clonotype occurred many times. The chain couples TRBV7-2 to TRBJ2-1; TRBD1 is a possible D gene (6 bases). The germline gives CDR1 SGHTA, CDR2 FQGNSA. The CDR3 loop spans 13 amino acids. V was cut by 3 bases and J by 6 bases, with 9 bases left in between. The CDR3 DNA reads TGTGCCAGCAGCTTTACAGGGAGCAATGAGCAGTTCTTC. Amino acids: CASSFTGSNEQFF.

The chain combines TRBV20-1 with TRBJ2-3; unclear D gene. The germline gives CDR1 DFQATT, CDR2 SNEGSKA (reference sequence). The ends were cut back, 7 bases at V and 2 bases at J, with 13 bases in the middle. This CDR3 comprises 13 residues. For the CDR3, the DNA is TGCAGTGTTCACGTGGAAGTCACAGATACGCAGTATTTT. It specifies CSVHVEVTDTQYF.

This clonotype was seen more than once but under ten times. This chain joins TRBV6-2 or TRBV6-3 and TRBJ2-3, with 9 bases that match TRBD2. With V trimmed by 4 bases and J by 0 bases, 11 bases remained unmatched. CDR3 length equals 18 residues. The V gene's germline CDR1 is MNHEY and CDR2 SVGEGT. The CDR3 DNA follows: TGTGCCAGCAGTTCACCTAGCGGGGTGATCCTTAGCACAGATACGCAGTATTTT. It codes for CASSSPSGVILSTDTQYF.

This rearrangement joins TRBV6-6 to TRBJ2-1, with TRBD2 matching 12 bases. Germline values: CDR1 MNHNY, CDR2 SVGAGI (reference sequence). The CDR3 extends over 19 amino acids. V shed 7 bases, J shed 5 bases, and the junction held 18 bases outside the gene matches. The CDR3 sequence: CASNRLRLAGGGGDNEQFF. The CDR3 nucleotides read TGTGCCAGCAATCGCCTGAGGCTAGCGGGAGGGGGAGGGGACAATGAGCAGTTCTTC.

This clonotype showed up many times. The J gene is TRBJ2-5, the V gene TRBV7-8, with 13 bases matching TRBD2. This CDR3 is 16 amino acids long. Germline V gene lookup returns CDR1 SGHVS and CDR2 FQNEAQ. The ends lost 5 bases at V and 6 bases at J; junction bases unmatched: 9. In DNA, the CDR3 is TGTGCCAGCAGCCCCCGGACTAGCGGGAGATCCAAGACCCAGTACTTC. Protein sequence: CASSPRTSGRSKTQYF. The complete variable domain, with remaining parts taken from reference TRBV7-8 and TRBJ2-5, reads GAGVSQSPRYKVAKRGQDVALRCDPISGHVSLFWYQQALGQGPEFLTYFQNEAQLDKSGLPSDRFFAERPEGSVSTLKIQRTQQEDSAVYLCASSPRTSGRSKTQYFGPGTRLLVL.

This clonotype showed up many times. This sequence joins TRBV12-3 or TRBV12-4 and TRBJ2-7; possible D gene TRBD2, 6 bases. The V gene lost 4 bases and the J gene lost 6 bases, with 19 bases spanning the gap. The CDR3 runs to 15 residues. This CDR3 reads CASSSMRKGRSEQYF. The CDR3 nucleotides read TGTGCCAGCAGTTCAATGCGAAAAGGGAGGAGCGAGCAGTACTTC.

This clonotype was counted many times. The chain uses TRBV6-2 or TRBV6-3 and TRBJ2-1; maybe TRBD2 (6 bases). The germline V gene encodes CDR1 MNHEY and CDR2 SVGEGT. This CDR3 has 15 residues. V lost 6 bases and J lost 4, with 16 bases in between. In nucleotides, the CDR3 is TGTGCCAGCAGACTCGGGGCTAGCGAGTACAATGAGCAGTTCTTC. It is translated as CASRLGASEYNEQFF.

This clonotype occurred many times. The V and J genes are TRBV30 and TRBJ2-1; D could derive from TRBD1 or TRBD2 (5 bases each). Trimming left V 1 base short and J 0 bases short, with 10 bases between. The V gene's germline CDR1 is GTSNPN and CDR2 SVGIG (reference sequence). This CDR3 contains 15 residues. The CDR3, as DNA: TGTGCCTGGAGTGGAGGGGCTAGCTCCTACAATGAGCAGTTCTTC. It translates to CAWSGGASSYNEQFF.

This clonotype was seen a few times. The chain uses TRBV6-6 and TRBJ2-6, with 8 bases aligning to TRBD1. Germline CDR1 reads MNHNY; CDR2 reads SVGAGI (reference sequence). Trimming removed 7 bases from V and 0 bases from J; junction bases left unmatched: 8. The CDR3 covers 17 residues. DNA of the CDR3: TGTGCCAGCACGGGCAGGGGGCCACGCTCTGGGGCCAACGTCCTGACTTTC. This sequence encodes CASTGRGPRSGANVLTF.

This clonotype was recorded many times. The chain combines TRBV9 with TRBJ2-7; TRBD1 agrees at 11 bases. The V gene's germline CDR1 is SGDLS and CDR2 YYNGEE. This CDR3 has 15 amino acids. Trimming at V came to 0 bases and at J to 2 bases, leaving 1 base not matched to a gene. The CDR3 region has the DNA TGTGCCAGCAGCGTAGGGGACAGGGGGACCTACGAGCAGTACTTC. Translation gives CASSVGDRGTYEQYF.

This clonotype was picked up many times. The chain links TRBV11-2 to TRBJ2-7; D is perhaps TRBD1 or TRBD2 (6 bases each). The CDR3 totals 16 residues. Between the trimmed V and J ends, which lost 6 bases and 0 bases, there was a span of 18 bases. Germline assignment: CDR1 SGHAT and CDR2 FQNNGV. The CDR3 protein is CASSFLLGGISYEQYF. The CDR3 DNA is TGTGCCAGCAGTTTCCTATTAGGGGGGATCTCCTACGAGCAGTACTTC.

This clonotype was detected ten times or more. The V and J genes are TRBV29-1 and TRBJ2-5, with 10 bases fitting TRBD2. The CDR3 consists of 13 residues. V lost 6 bases to trimming and J lost 5 bases; unmatched junction nucleotides: 6. The germline V gene encodes CDR1 SQVTM and CDR2 ANQGSEA. CDR3 in DNA: TGCAGCGTGGGACTAGCGAATGGGGAGACCCAGTACTTC. Translating gives CSVGLANGETQYF.

This clonotype was detected many times. This chain joins TRBV9 and TRBJ2-3, with a tentative D call TRBD2 (5 bases). The CDR3 contains 14 residues. Germline CDR1 and CDR2: SGDLS and YYNGEE. Deletions cut 0 bases from V and 6 bases from J, with 11 bases between. The CDR3 DNA reads TGTGCCAGCAGCGTAGACGGGGTCGGGGATACGCAGTATTTT. Translating it yields CASSVDGVGDTQYF.

About this clonotype: Just one base apart from a much larger clone, this may be a read error. J is TRBJ2-3 and V is TRBV5-6; 7 positions match TRBD2. Trimming took 2 bases from V and 2 from J; bases not matched to a gene: 8. Per germline, CDR1 SGHDT and CDR2 YYEEEE. CDR3 length: 16 residues. The CDR3: CASSLGRTSDTDTQYF. The CDR3 DNA sequence: TGTGCCAGCAGCTTAGGTAGAACTAGCGACACAGATACGCAGTATTTT.

V gene TRBV12-3 or TRBV12-4 combines with J gene TRBJ1-2, with 8 bases identical to TRBD1. V lost 3 bases to trimming and J lost 7 bases; unmatched junction nucleotides: 13. CDR3 length equals 16 residues. The CDR3 region has the DNA TGTGCCAGCAGTTTTTCCGGGACAGGCGGGGCCGGTGGCTACACCTTC. Its protein product is CASSFSGTGGAGGYTF.

This clonotype was seen many times. The genes are TRBV7-3 and TRBJ2-5; D is perhaps TRBD1 (5 bases). The CDR3 covers 16 residues. Trimming cost V 0 bases and J 1 base, with 12 bases left between them. CDR1 and CDR2 (germline): SGHTA, FQGTGA. CDR3 in DNA: TGTGCCAGCAGCTTAACCCCCGCGACAGCCCAAGAGACCCAGTACTTC. Its translation is CASSLTPATAQETQYF.

This clonotype came up many times. The J gene is TRBJ2-5, the V gene TRBV29-1; D is unresolved. The CDR3 spans 14 residues. Germline CDR1 and CDR2: SQVTM and ANQGSEA. V dropped 3 bases and J dropped 5 bases, with 16 bases sitting between them. CDR3 coding DNA: TGCAGCGTTGATGGCGGTGGCCCCTGGGAGACCCAGTACTTC. This sequence encodes CSVDGGGPWETQYF.

The V call is TRBV12-3 or TRBV12-4, the J call TRBJ1-5, with TRBD1 matching over 9 bases. Germline trimming cut 5 bases from V and 3 bases from J; bases unmatched to any gene: 5. There are 15 residues in the CDR3. The CDR3 is CASSEDRGLNQPQHF. The CDR3 DNA follows: TGTGCCAGCAGTGAGGACAGGGGCCTCAATCAGCCCCAGCATTTT.

This clonotype was recorded many times. The chain has TRBV19 and TRBJ2-2, with 12 bases matching TRBD2. J gave up 7 bases and V 9 bases, and 9 bases lay outside the gene matches. Germline loops: CDR1 LNHDA, CDR2 SQIVND (reference sequence). The CDR3 runs 15 residues. The CDR3 region is CASEPTSGGIGELFF. The CDR3 DNA is TGTGCCAGCGAACCAACTAGCGGGGGGATCGGGGAGCTGTTTTTT.